Listed here is a single T cell receptor (beta chain). Its antigen is unidentified. CDR1 is SGHTA and CDR2 is FQGNSA in the germline V gene. This CDR3 is 17 amino acids long. Between the trimmed V and J ends, which lost 5 bases and 7 bases, there was a span of 26 bases. Method: immunoSEQ multiplex PCR; TCRdb's copy keeps in-frame clones and lacks some. The data show more than 50,000 clones, around 94% seen once. The entry originates in a study of cytomegalovirus exposure and HLA in healthy donors. As for the study in general: Both the 100 to 150 validation repertoires and the 666 first-cohort repertoires used the same platform, as reported by a later analysis. Notes on the study in general: The classifier was said to identify cytomegalovirus status with high specificity and sensitivity. The finding came from a later analysis; first-cohort TCR clusters tended to co-occur in the 95 to 150 validation repertoires.

The genes are TRBV7-2 and TRBJ1-2; perhaps TRBD1 as D (5 bases). The sequencing sample was made of PBMCs. This clonotype was obtained from a man aged 18 to 30 in good health and CMV-seronegative. As DNA, the CDR3 is TGTGCCAGCAGCCTAGATCCGGGACTCAATGGCCCTTCTGGCTACACCTTC. Translated: CASSLDPGLNGPSGYTF.